What follows is one T cell receptor beta chain and its context. The sample comes from a study of cytomegalovirus exposure and HLA in healthy donors. Across the study: Earlier work reported 100 million or so unique TCR beta sequences from 150 million to 200 million T cells.

Use of 60 Vbeta and 13 Jbeta primers characterized the PCR. Libraries were prepared by immunoSEQ multiplex PCR; TCRdb keeps only in-frame clonotypes and omits some of them. The data show about 80,000 clones, with around 79% seen just once and over 2% held by the top ten. V lost 2 bases to trimming and J lost 7 bases; unmatched junction nucleotides: 5. The germline CDR1 and CDR2 sequences are SGHKS and YYEKEE (reference sequence). The CDR3 totals 14 residues. This sequence originates from a man aged 25-45 years in good health and CMV-seronegative. The chain uses TRBV5-5 and TRBJ1-5; 8 bases fit TRBD1. The sample consisted of PBMCs. The CDR3 DNA reads TGTGCCAGCAGCTTCAGGGGGCAGGGGCAGCCCCAGCATTTT. Its protein product is CASSFRGQGQPQHF. Using reference TRBV5-5 and TRBJ1-5 for the parts outside the CDR3, the full variable domain is DAGVTQSPTHLIKTRGQQVTLRCSPISGHKSVSWYQQVLGQGPQFIFQYYEKEERGRGNFPDRFSARQFPNYSSELNVNALLLGDSALYLCASSFRGQGQPQHFGDGTRLSIL.